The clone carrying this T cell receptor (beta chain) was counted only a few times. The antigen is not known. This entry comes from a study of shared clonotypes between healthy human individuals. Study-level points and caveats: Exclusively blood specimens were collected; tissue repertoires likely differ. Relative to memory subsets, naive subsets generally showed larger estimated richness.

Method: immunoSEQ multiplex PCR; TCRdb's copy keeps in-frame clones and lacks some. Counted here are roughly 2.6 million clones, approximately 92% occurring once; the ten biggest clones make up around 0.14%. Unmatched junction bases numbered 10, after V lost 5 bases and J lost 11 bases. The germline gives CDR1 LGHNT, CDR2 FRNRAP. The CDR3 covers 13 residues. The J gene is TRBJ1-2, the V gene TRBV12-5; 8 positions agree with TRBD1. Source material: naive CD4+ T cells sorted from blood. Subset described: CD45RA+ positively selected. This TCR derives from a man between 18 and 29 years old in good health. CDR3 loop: CASGADRDLAYTF. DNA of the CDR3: TGTGCTAGTGGTGCGGACAGGGACCTTGCTTACACCTTC.